These 24 T cell receptor beta chains came from one sample sequenced in a study of blood T cell repertoires in COVID-19 (dated by TCRdb to 2020 to 2021). Library creation used the immunoSEQ multiplex PCR assay. TCRdb carries this immuneACCESS record with in-frame sequences only. Its versions omit some clonotypes, under half of them owing to an unresolved V gene in the studies checked, with the rest unexplained. This sample holds some 70,000 clones; 80% to 90% were observed only once. The ten top clones hold roughly 2.8% of the sample. Sequenced input: peripheral blood. These receptors originate from a man aged 50 to 60 with acute or convalescent COVID-19.

This chain links TRBV10-1 with TRBJ2-2, with D maybe TRBD2 (5 bases). The CDR3 has 13 amino acids. V lost 3 bases, J lost 6 bases, and 8 bases lay in between. In germline, CDR1 is WNHNN, CDR2 SYGVQD (reference sequence). The CDR3 bases are TGCGCCAGCAGTGATGGCGGGCCCGGGGAGCTGTTTTTT. Its translation is CASSDGGPGELFF.

This sequence joins TRBV5-6 and TRBJ2-1, with 13 bases that match TRBD2. The CDR3 spans 14 residues. V lost 4 bases and J lost 9; bases outside the gene matches: 4. From germline, CDR1 is SGHDT and CDR2 YYEEEE. The CDR3 loop reads CASSLGLAGVEQFF. The DNA for the CDR3 is TGTGCCAGCAGCCTCGGACTAGCGGGAGTTGAGCAGTTCTTC. The whole variable domain, remainder taken from reference TRBV5-6 and TRBJ2-1, is DAGVTQSPTHLIKTRGQQVTLRCSPKSGHDTVSWYQQALGQGPQFIFQYYEEEERQRGNFPDRFSGHQFPNYSSELNVNALLLGDSALYLCASSLGLAGVEQFFGPGTRLTVL.

V usage is TRBV5-6 and J usage is TRBJ2-1; 12 bases fit TRBD2. Germline lookup yields CDR1 SGHDT and CDR2 YYEEEE. The junction had 9 bases not matched to a gene; V was cut back by 4 bases and J by 4 bases. This CDR3 contains 17 residues. The CDR3 loop is CASSGGLAGWVYNEQFF. DNA for the CDR3: TGTGCCAGCAGCGGCGGACTAGCGGGATGGGTTTACAATGAGCAGTTCTTC.

The V gene is TRBV10-3, the J gene TRBJ2-2, with TRBD2 as a possible D gene (6 bases). Germline lookup yields CDR1 ENHRY and CDR2 SYGVKD. V lost 1 base to trimming and J lost 4 bases, with 13 bases between them. This CDR3 spans 16 amino acids. CDR3 DNA sequence: TGTGCCATCAGTGAGTACCGGGACTCGTTCACCGGGGAGCTGTTTTTT. Protein sequence: CAISEYRDSFTGELFF.

This chain uses TRBV24-1 with TRBJ1-2; the match to TRBD1 covers 7 bases. The germline CDR1 and CDR2 sequences are KGHDR and SFDVKD. The length of the CDR3 is 15 residues. The V gene end was trimmed by 4 bases and the J gene end by 4 bases; junction bases not matched to a gene: 8. DNA of the CDR3: TGTGCCACCAGTGAACCGGGACAGAATCCCTATGGCTACACCTTC. It codes for CATSEPGQNPYGYTF.

The rearrangement joins TRBV19 to TRBJ1-3; weak D call: TRBD1 (5 bases). V was clipped by 5 bases and J by 4 bases, with 18 bases between them. The length of the CDR3 is 16 residues. The V gene's germline CDR1 is LNHDA and CDR2 SQIVND (reference sequence). The CDR3 region is CASSRPFDSRGNTIYF. DNA of the CDR3: TGTGCCAGTAGTCGACCCTTCGACAGCCGGGGAAACACCATATATTTT.

The gene calls are TRBV19 and TRBJ2-1; tentative D call: TRBD2 (6 bases). The CDR3 totals 15 residues. V lost 5 bases and J lost 3, with 14 bases in between. The germline CDR1 and CDR2 sequences are LNHDA and SQIVND (reference sequence). The CDR3 DNA reads TGTGCCAGTAGTCCCCTGGGCGGGATCTACAATGAGCAGTTCTTC. As protein: CASSPLGGIYNEQFF.

The V call is TRBV7-8, the J call TRBJ2-5; 13 nucleotides align to TRBD2. The CDR3 extends over 16 amino acids. J lost 5 bases, V lost 3 bases, and 6 bases had no gene match. In germline, CDR1 is SGHVS, CDR2 FQNEAQ. The CDR3 DNA follows: TGTGCCAGCAGCTTTCGGACTAGCGGGGGCAGCGAGACCCAGTACTTC. It encodes CASSFRTSGGSETQYF.

This clone ranks as medium-sized. This chain links TRBV30 with TRBJ2-1; 11 bases align to TRBD2. CDR3 length: 15 amino acids. Germline V CDR1 and CDR2: GTSNPN, SVGIG (reference sequence). Trimming removed 2 bases from V and 4 bases from J; junction bases left unmatched: 4. CDR3 residues: CAWSFGTSGYNEQFF. In DNA, the CDR3 is TGTGCCTGGAGTTTCGGGACTAGCGGTTACAATGAGCAGTTCTTC.

The chain joins TRBV21-1 to TRBJ2-3; TRBD2, the table's D call, lacks a check against the DNA. TRBV21-1 is shown as a pseudogene. The CDR3 is 19 residues long. The CDR3 DNA follows: TGTGCCAGCAGACTAAAAGCTAGCGGCCAAGGAATTAGCACAGATACGCAGTATTTT. Amino acids: CASRLKASGQGISTDTQYF.

This chain joins TRBV5-6 and TRBJ2-7; 8 positions match TRBD2. The CDR3 is made up of 16 amino acids. Germline CDR1 SGHDT, CDR2 YYEEEE. J gave up 4 bases and V 1 base, and 10 bases lay outside the gene matches. As DNA, the CDR3 is TGTGCCAGCAGCTTGAGGGAGGGACTAGGAATTTACGAGCAGTACTTC. This sequence encodes CASSLREGLGIYEQYF.

The V gene is TRBV28, the J gene TRBJ2-1; D is perhaps TRBD2 (7 bases). This CDR3 spans 19 amino acids. Per the germline V gene, CDR1 is MDHEN and CDR2 is SYDVKM. The V end was cut by 0 bases, the J end by 3 bases, with 21 bases between. The CDR3 protein is CASSLWGGPAGTIYNEQFF. The CDR3 nucleotides are TGTGCCAGCAGTTTATGGGGGGGGCCGGCGGGTACGATCTACAATGAGCAGTTCTTC. Variable domain in full (rest from reference TRBV28 and TRBJ2-1): DVKVTQSSRYLVKRTGEKVFLECVQDMDHENMFWYRQDPGLGLRLIYFSYDVKMKEKGDIPEGYSVSREKKERFSLILESASTNQTSMYLCASSLWGGPAGTIYNEQFFGPGTRLTVL.

Only one count was recorded for this clone. The chain employs TRBV5-1 and TRBJ2-3; D unresolved. Trimming left V 5 bases short and J 0 bases short, with 10 bases between. Germline CDR1 SGHRS, CDR2 YFSETQ. The CDR3 has 14 residues. Here the CDR3 reads CASRRNPSTDTQYF. DNA for the CDR3: TGCGCCAGCAGGAGAAATCCGAGCACAGATACGCAGTATTTT.

The chain uses TRBV28 and TRBJ1-6; 7 bases fit TRBD1. The CDR3 length is 15 residues. With V trimmed by 6 bases and J by 8 bases, 10 bases remained unmatched. CDR1 MDHEN and CDR2 SYDVKM come from the germline V gene. CDR3 sequence: CASSPVDRVDSPLHF. CDR3 DNA: TGTGCCAGCAGCCCGGTTGACAGGGTAGATTCACCCCTCCACTTT.

This clone was picked up one time. The J gene is TRBJ1-6, the V gene TRBV5-6, with a possible D match to TRBD1 (5 bases). Germline CDR1 reads SGHDT; CDR2 reads YYEEEE. The V gene lost 0 bases and the J gene lost 9 bases, with 13 bases spanning the gap. The length of the CDR3 is 15 residues. CDR3 nucleotides: TGTGCCAGCAGCTTGGGGTCAGGGCCCGGTTCACCCCTCCACTTT. This codes for CASSLGSGPGSPLHF.

The V gene is TRBV19, the J gene TRBJ2-1; D call uncertain. CDR1 LNHDA and CDR2 SQIVND come from the germline V gene (reference sequence). Trimming cost V 2 bases and J 4 bases, with 9 bases left between them. CDR3 length: 14 residues. The CDR3 sequence is CASSISPRYNEQFF. The CDR3 DNA is TGTGCCAGTAGTATATCCCCCCGTTACAATGAGCAGTTCTTC.

The gene calls are TRBV21-1 and TRBJ1-3. TRBV21-1 corresponds to a pseudogene. This CDR3 is 15 amino acids long. CDR3 in DNA: TGTGCCAGCAGCAAACAACTGCCTTCCGGAAACACCATATATTTT. Residues: CASSKQLPSGNTIYF.

The chain combines TRBV19 with TRBJ1-1, with a possible D match to TRBD1 (5 bases). Trimming shortened V by 5 bases and J by 3 bases, and 19 bases separated the two germline ends. The CDR3 runs 16 residues. Germline CDR1 is LNHDA and CDR2 is SQIVND (reference sequence). The DNA of the CDR3 is TGTGCCAGTAGTCGCGGACATCTGGTCCGCCACACTGAAGCTTTCTTT. It encodes CASSRGHLVRHTEAFF. Drawing the rest from reference TRBV19 and TRBJ1-1, the complete variable domain is DGGITQSPKYLFRKEGQNVTLSCEQNLNHDAMYWYRQDPGQGLRLIYYSQIVNDFQKGDIAEGYSVSREKKESFPLTVTSAQKNPTAFYLCASSRGHLVRHTEAFFGQGTRLTVV.

V gene TRBV30 combines with J gene TRBJ1-1, with a tentative D call TRBD1 (5 bases). Trimming cost V 3 bases and J 7 bases, with 12 bases left between them. Germline-derived CDR1 and CDR2 are GTSNPN and SVGIG (reference sequence). CDR3 length: 12 residues. The CDR3 is CAWSPQGSEAFF. The CDR3 nucleotides read TGTGCCTGGAGCCCTCAGGGAAGTGAAGCTTTCTTT. The full variable domain, completed using reference TRBV30 and TRBJ1-1, is SQTIHQWPATLVQPVGSPLSLECTVEGTSNPNLYWYRQAAGRGLQLLFYSVGIGQISSEVPQNLSASRPQDRQFILSSKKLLLSDSGFYLCAWSPQGSEAFFGQGTRLTVV.

The rearrangement links TRBV14 to TRBJ2-1; weak D call: TRBD1 (5 bases). Trimming left V 4 bases short and J 4 bases short, with 17 bases between. Per the germline V gene, CDR1 is SGHDN and CDR2 is FVKESK. CDR3 length: 16 amino acids. The CDR3 DNA sequence: TGTGCCAGCAGCCCTCCCGGTGTAGGGGCGTACAATGAGCAGTTCTTC. Translated, it gives CASSPPGVGAYNEQFF.

The chain joins TRBV6-5 to TRBJ1-6; D might be TRBD1 (5 bases). CDR1 is MNHEY, CDR2 SVGAGI, per germline. This CDR3 has 13 residues. Trimming pared 5 bases from V and 7 bases from J, leaving 9 bases between. The CDR3 spells CASSLKGNSPLHF. DNA of the CDR3: TGTGCCAGCAGTCTTAAGGGGAATTCACCCCTCCACTTT.

This clone is a singleton in its sample. The chain couples TRBV19 to TRBJ2-5; 7 nucleotides agree with TRBD1. Losses at the gene ends were 4 bases for V and 0 bases for J; bases not matched to a gene: 8. Germline CDR1 LNHDA, CDR2 SQIVND (reference sequence). The CDR3 covers 16 residues. Written as DNA, the CDR3 is TGTGCCAGTAGTAACTGGGGACAGACGTACCAAGAGACCCAGTACTTC. It yields the protein CASSNWGQTYQETQYF.

V gene TRBV5-1 combines with J gene TRBJ1-2; no clear D gene. Trimming stripped 5 bases from V and 3 bases from J, with 8 bases between. The germline V gene has CDR1 SGHRS and CDR2 YFSETQ. The CDR3 runs 12 residues. Here the CDR3 reads CASRREDYGYTF. CDR3 bases: TGCGCCAGCAGAAGAGAAGACTATGGCTACACCTTC.

The chain links TRBV7-2 to TRBJ2-3; D uncertain. CDR1 and CDR2 (germline): SGHTA, FQGNSA. V was trimmed by 0 bases and J by 3 bases, leaving 10 bases between them. The CDR3 is 15 residues long. This CDR3 is CASSLAVYSTDTQYF. The DNA for the CDR3 is TGTGCCAGCAGCTTAGCAGTCTATTCTACAGATACGCAGTATTTT.